The 20 T cell receptor beta chains given below trace back to one sample, sequenced in a study of blood T cells in healthy people across ages. Through a sample-barcoded 5' primer and a J-beta primer mix, a second PCR was run for about 6 to 12 cycles. TCRdb processed the 5' RACE reads anew with MiXCR; each CDR3 protein has one entry. The sample contains about 1.4 million distinct CDR3 sequences, around 59% of which appear only once. The sequencing sample was made of blood. The source is a man aged 18 to 29 in good health.

The rearrangement links TRBV7-9 to TRBJ2-1; 13 positions match TRBD2. The ends lost 5 bases at V and 9 bases at J; junction bases unmatched: 4. Germline V CDR1 and CDR2: SEHNR, FQNEAQ (reference sequence). This CDR3 region has 14 residues. CDR3 sequence reads: CASSPLAGGPEQFF. CDR3 nucleotides: TGTGCCAGCAGCCCACTAGCGGGAGGGCCTGAGCAGTTCTTC.

V and J are TRBV10-3 and TRBJ2-5; TRBD1 might be the D (5 bases). The CDR3 loop spans 12 amino acids. V was clipped by 10 bases and J by 3 bases, with 12 bases between them. Germline CDR1 is ENHRY and CDR2 is SYGVKD. CDR3 in DNA: TGTGCCACCCGGACACCCAAAGAGACCCAGTACTTC. Translation: CATRTPKETQYF.

The V gene is TRBV10-3, the J gene TRBJ2-7; the D gene is possibly TRBD2 (5 bases). The CDR3 runs 13 residues. V lost 4 bases, J lost 3 bases, and 10 bases lay in between. Germline V gene data show CDR1 as ENHRY and CDR2 as SYGVKD. The CDR3 loop reads CAISAGGSYEQYF. The CDR3 DNA follows: TGTGCCATCAGTGCAGGTGGGAGCTACGAGCAGTACTTC.

This chain uses TRBV7-9 with TRBJ2-4, with unresolved D. The J call is doubtful: the DNA matches TRBJ2-7 better. This CDR3 is built from 16 residues. CDR1 SEHNR and CDR2 FQNEAQ come from the germline V gene (reference sequence). CDR3 amino acids: CASSPGPAKGYYEQYF. In DNA form, the CDR3 reads TGTGCCAGCAGTCCAGGACCTGCAAAGGGCTACTACGAGCAGTACTTC.

The CDR3 region has the DNA TGTGCCAGCAGTGCTAGGGGGGGGCTCACTGAAGCTTTCTTT. Translated, it gives CASSARGGLTEAFF. The V call is TRBV12-3 or TRBV12-4, the J call TRBJ1-1, with D possibly matching TRBD1 (6 bases). V lost 5 bases and J 4 bases, leaving 14 bases between the germline ends. The CDR3 sequence is 14 residues long.

The V gene is TRBV10-3, the J gene TRBJ2-3; D may be TRBD2 (5 bases). The germline V gene encodes CDR1 ENHRY and CDR2 SYGVKD. The CDR3 consists of 14 residues. The V gene lost 4 bases and the J gene lost 2 bases, with 10 bases spanning the gap. The CDR3 DNA reads as TGTGCCATCAGTGTGGACTCGTACACAGATACGCAGTATTTT. Its protein product is CAISVDSYTDTQYF.

V is TRBV6-6 and J is TRBJ1-2; perhaps TRBD1 as D (6 bases). Germline assignment: CDR1 MNHNY and CDR2 SVGAGI (reference sequence). This CDR3 spans 13 amino acids. Trimming removed 7 bases from V and 7 bases from J, with 16 bases in between. The CDR3 region is CASTFGGGGGYTF. In DNA form, the CDR3 reads TGTGCCAGCACTTTTGGCGGGGGCGGTGGCTACACCTTC.

Only a few counts were recorded for this clonotype. The genes are TRBV27 and TRBJ1-6; no firm D call. The CDR3 totals 13 residues. The germline V gene has CDR1 MNHEY and CDR2 SMNVEV (reference sequence). With 4 bases removed from V and 7 bases from J, the gap between germline ends came to 8 bases. The DNA for the CDR3 is TGTGCCAGCAGTTCCTTCCTCAATTCACCCCTCCACTTT. Translating it yields CASSSFLNSPLHF.

This clonotype was observed a handful of times. The genes are TRBV15 and TRBJ2-5; the D gene could be TRBD1 or TRBD2 (5 bases each). The DNA end is a closer match to TRBJ2-7, so the J assignment may be wrong. CDR1 LNHNV and CDR2 YYDKDF come from the germline V gene (reference sequence). The CDR3 extends over 15 amino acids. CDR3 bases: TGTGCCACCAGCAAAGCCGGGGCAGGATCCTACGAGCAGTACTTC. Protein product: CATSKAGAGSYEQYF.

This clonotype was seen a handful of times. DNA for the CDR3: TGTGCCAGCGGGGGGACCCAAGAGACCCAGTACTTC. It codes for CASGGTQETQYF. V usage is TRBV18 and J usage is TRBJ2-5; TRBD2 might be the D (6 bases). With 8 bases removed from V and 1 base from J, the gap between germline ends came to 8 bases. The CDR3 totals 12 residues. The germline V gene encodes CDR1 KGHSH and CDR2 LQKENI.

This clonotype was picked up one time. The chain has TRBV2 and TRBJ2-5, with 9 bases lining up with TRBD1. CDR1 and CDR2 (germline): SNHLY, FYNNEI. V trimming: 10 bases; J trimming: 11 bases; junction bases outside the gene matches: 11. The CDR3 length is 12 residues. The CDR3 DNA reads TGTGCCACAAAATTAACAGGGGGCGATCAGTACTTC. It encodes CATKLTGGDQYF.

This clonotype has a single count. The V call is TRBV9, the J call TRBJ2-1; TRBD2 matches 10 bases. CDR3 size: 14 residues. The V gene's germline CDR1 is SGDLS and CDR2 YYNGEE. Germline trimming cut 5 bases from V and 10 bases from J; bases unmatched to any gene: 9. CDR3 loop: CASRQAGGPKEQFF. The CDR3 region has the DNA TGTGCCAGCAGGCAAGCGGGGGGGCCTAAGGAGCAGTTCTTC.

The J gene is TRBJ2-7, the V gene TRBV6-1; D possibly matches TRBD1 or TRBD2 (5 bases each). The CDR3 has 16 residues. V shed 2 bases and J shed 9 bases, with 23 bases lying between them. Looked up from germline, CDR1 is MNHNS and CDR2 is SASEGT. The CDR3 DNA reads TGTGCCAGCAGTGAACGGACATTGACGCTCCAGAGCGGGCAGTACTTC. Translating gives CASSERTLTLQSGQYF.

The V and J genes are TRBV28 and TRBJ2-1; D perhaps matches TRBD1 (6 bases). Looked up from germline, CDR1 is MDHEN and CDR2 is SYDVKM. V lost 6 bases to trimming and J lost 4 bases, with 16 bases between them. This CDR3 has 15 amino acids. CDR3 sequence: CASRPQDRAYNEQFF. The CDR3 DNA follows: TGTGCCAGCAGGCCGCAGGACAGAGCGTACAATGAGCAGTTCTTC.

J is TRBJ2-2 and V is TRBV7-7, with D possibly matching TRBD2 (5 bases). The ends were cut back, 0 bases at V and 0 bases at J, with 8 bases in the middle. The CDR3 is 16 residues long. CDR1 is SSHAT, CDR2 FNYEAQ, per germline (reference sequence). The CDR3 nucleotides read TGTGCCAGCAGCTTAGCGTCGGGGTCGAACACCGGGGAGCTGTTTTTT. Residues: CASSLASGSNTGELFF.

This clonotype is a singleton in its sample. V gene TRBV20-1 combines with J gene TRBJ1-6, with 7 bases fitting TRBD1. The CDR3 has 17 residues. After removal of 2 bases from V and 10 bases from J, the junction contained 17 bases not matched to a gene. Germline V gene sequence: CDR1 DFQATT, CDR2 SNEGSKA (reference sequence). The CDR3 sequence is CSARPHQARQGVSPLHF. The CDR3 region has the DNA TGCAGTGCTAGACCTCACCAAGCGAGACAGGGAGTCTCACCCCTCCACTTT.

The chain joins TRBV20-1 to TRBJ2-7; 7 bases fit TRBD2. From germline, CDR1 is DFQATT and CDR2 SNEGSKA (reference sequence). The ends lost 0 bases at V and 3 bases at J; junction bases unmatched: 11. The CDR3 sequence is 16 residues long. The CDR3 loop is CSARDRAGAVLYEQYF. CDR3 sequence (DNA): TGCAGTGCTAGAGACCGTGCGGGAGCGGTTCTCTACGAGCAGTACTTC.

V is TRBV4-3 and J is TRBJ1-1; D ambiguous. The length of the CDR3 is 14 residues. V lost 4 bases, J lost 5 bases, and 14 bases lay in between. Germline CDR1 LGHNA, CDR2 YSLEER. The CDR3 here is CASSLSLRVTEAFF. The CDR3 coding sequence is TGCGCCAGCAGCCTTTCTCTACGTGTGACTGAAGCTTTCTTT.

This clonotype has just one count. The chain employs TRBV4-2 and TRBJ2-7; the match to TRBD1 covers 10 bases. V gave up 4 bases and J gave up 2 bases; unmatched junction bases: 8. The CDR3 has 16 amino acids. Germline assignment: CDR1 LGHNA and CDR2 YNFKEQ. The CDR3 DNA follows: TGTGCCAGCAGCCCACAGGAGGGACAGGGGACCTACGAGCAGTACTTC. Protein: CASSPQEGQGTYEQYF.

This rearrangement joins TRBV6-6 to TRBJ2-5; possibly TRBD1 or TRBD2 for D (5 bases each). Germline V lookup: CDR1 MNHNY, CDR2 SVGAGI (reference sequence). The CDR3 loop spans 17 amino acids. V was clipped by 7 bases and J by 4 bases, with 25 bases between them. The CDR3 coding sequence is TGTGCCAGCACCCCCCTGGGGGTTATCACGGAACCAGAGACCCAGTACTTC. It specifies CASTPLGVITEPETQYF.